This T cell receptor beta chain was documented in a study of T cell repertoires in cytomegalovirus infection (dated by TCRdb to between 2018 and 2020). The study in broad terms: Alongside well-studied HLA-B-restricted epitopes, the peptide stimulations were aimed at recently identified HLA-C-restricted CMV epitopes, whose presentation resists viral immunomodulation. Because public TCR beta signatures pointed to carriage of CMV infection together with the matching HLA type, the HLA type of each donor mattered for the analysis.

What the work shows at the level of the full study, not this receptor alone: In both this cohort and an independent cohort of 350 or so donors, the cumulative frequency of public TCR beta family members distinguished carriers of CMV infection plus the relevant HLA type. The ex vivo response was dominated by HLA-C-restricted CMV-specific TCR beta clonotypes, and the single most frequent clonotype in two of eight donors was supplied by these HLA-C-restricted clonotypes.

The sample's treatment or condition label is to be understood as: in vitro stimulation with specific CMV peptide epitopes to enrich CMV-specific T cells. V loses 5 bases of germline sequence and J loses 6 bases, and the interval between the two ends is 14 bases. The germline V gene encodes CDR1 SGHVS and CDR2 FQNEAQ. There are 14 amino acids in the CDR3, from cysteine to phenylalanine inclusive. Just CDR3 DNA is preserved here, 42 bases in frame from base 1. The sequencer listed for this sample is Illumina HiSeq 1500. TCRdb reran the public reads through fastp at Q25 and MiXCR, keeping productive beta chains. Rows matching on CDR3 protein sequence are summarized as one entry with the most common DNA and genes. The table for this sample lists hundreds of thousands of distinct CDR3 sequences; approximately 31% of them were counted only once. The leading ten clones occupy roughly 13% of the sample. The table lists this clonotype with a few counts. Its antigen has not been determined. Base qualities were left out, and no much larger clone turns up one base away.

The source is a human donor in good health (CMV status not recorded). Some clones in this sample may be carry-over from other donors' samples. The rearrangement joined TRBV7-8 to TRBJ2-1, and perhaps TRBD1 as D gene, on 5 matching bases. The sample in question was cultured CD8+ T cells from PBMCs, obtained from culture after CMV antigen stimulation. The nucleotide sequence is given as TGTGCCAGCAGCCTGCTTAGGCAGGGCAATGAGCAGTTCTTC. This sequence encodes CASSLLRQGNEQFF.